This TCR beta chain was captured by sequencing in a study of blood T cell repertoires in COVID-19. Study summary: Sites across the United States, Italy and Spain contributed samples from acute and convalescent COVID-19. From T cells, B-cell-depleted T cells, or PBMCs came the material, which was cDNA or gDNA.

In the authors' workflow: Using reference gene primer amplification, nucleated cell counts were estimated. Some clones are missing from TCRdb's copy, which holds only in-frame ones; the method was immunoSEQ multiplex PCR. The D gene and trimming were derived from the DNA, and the V and J assignments and clone size from that table. The table shows fewer than 450,000 clones, with approximately 90% occurring only once. Sequences were obtained from peripheral blood. The TCR originated in a woman aged 18-29 years who had recovered from COVID-19.

The CDR3 sequence: CASSEAKGVYGYTF. The CDR3 nucleotides are TGCGCCAGCAGTGAGGCCAAAGGGGTCTATGGCTACACCTTC. The chain carries TRBV10-2 and TRBJ1-2; D may be TRBD1 (5 bases). Germline V CDR1 and CDR2: WSHSY, SAAADI. The CDR3 loop spans 14 amino acids. Trimming cost V 2 bases and J 4 bases, with 11 bases left between them.